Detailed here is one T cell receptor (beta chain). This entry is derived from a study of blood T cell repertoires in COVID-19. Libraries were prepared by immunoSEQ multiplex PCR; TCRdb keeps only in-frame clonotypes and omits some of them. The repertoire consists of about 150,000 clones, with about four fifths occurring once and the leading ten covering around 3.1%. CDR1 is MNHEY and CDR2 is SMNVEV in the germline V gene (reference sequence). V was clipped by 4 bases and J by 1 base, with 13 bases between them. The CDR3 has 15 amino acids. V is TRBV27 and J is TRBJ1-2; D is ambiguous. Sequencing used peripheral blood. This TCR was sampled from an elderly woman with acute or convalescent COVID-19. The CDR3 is CASSSGSRLNYGYTF. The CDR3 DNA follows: TGTGCCAGCAGTTCCGGGTCGAGGCTTAACTATGGCTACACCTTC.